The 16 T cell receptor beta chains in this list originate from one sample, sequenced in a study of blood T cell repertoires in COVID-19. TCRdb keeps only in-frame clones here, not all; method: immunoSEQ multiplex PCR. The table shows about 250,000 clones, with 70% to 90% occurring only once. Sequencing was carried out using peripheral blood. These receptors all come from a man younger than 35 with active or convalescent COVID-19.

The V and J genes are TRBV18 and TRBJ2-7; D may be TRBD1 (6 bases). CDR1 and CDR2 (germline): KGHSH, LQKENI. Trimming pared 3 bases from V and 6 bases from J, leaving 9 bases between. The CDR3 consists of 12 residues. Written as DNA, the CDR3 is TGTGCCAGCTCACCCTTAGGGGGCGAGCAGTACTTC. It is translated as CASSPLGGEQYF.

The chain has TRBV30 and TRBJ1-1; TRBD1 matches at 7 bases. V lost 4 bases and J lost 5; bases outside the gene matches: 10. From germline, CDR1 is GTSNPN and CDR2 SVGIG (reference sequence). The length of the CDR3 is 14 residues. CDR3 nucleotide sequence: TGTGCCTGGACCGGGACAGCAGGAGGGACTGAAGCTTTCTTT. Residues: CAWTGTAGGTEAFF. The full variable domain, rest sourced from reference TRBV30 and TRBJ1-1, is SQTIHQWPATLVQPVGSPLSLECTVEGTSNPNLYWYRQAAGRGLQLLFYSVGIGQISSEVPQNLSASRPQDRQFILSSKKLLLSDSGFYLCAWTGTAGGTEAFFGQGTRLTVV.

V is TRBV27 and J is TRBJ2-5, with 11 bases matching TRBD1. This CDR3 is built from 13 residues. The V gene's germline CDR1 is MNHEY and CDR2 SMNVEV (reference sequence). The V segment lost 8 bases and the J segment 5 bases; nucleotides outside the gene matches: 4. The CDR3 coding sequence is TGTGCCAGCGGAGGACAGGGGGCTGAGACCCAGTACTTC. It encodes CASGGQGAETQYF.

Regarding this clone: The same CDR3 also results from other DNA sequences found in this sample. V and J are TRBV5-1 and TRBJ2-3, with 9 bases that match TRBD2. The germline V gene has CDR1 SGHRS and CDR2 YFSETQ. This CDR3 is 16 amino acids long. Unmatched junction bases numbered 5, after V lost 1 base and J lost 2 bases. In DNA form, the CDR3 reads TGCGCCAGCAGCTTGCCCCTAGCGGGAATCACAGATACGCAGTATTTT. Amino acids: CASSLPLAGITDTQYF. The entire variable domain, with the rest obtained from reference TRBV5-1 and TRBJ2-3, is as follows: KAGVTQTPRYLIKTRGQQVTLSCSPISGHRSVSWYQQTPGQGLQFLFEYFSETQRNKGNFPGRFSGRQFSNSRSEMNVSTLELGDSALYLCASSLPLAGITDTQYFGPGTRLTVL.

This clone has a handful of counts. The chain combines TRBV10-3 with TRBJ2-7; 11 nucleotides agree with TRBD2. V was pared by 6 bases and J by 3 bases, with 10 bases of the junction left unmatched. Per germline, CDR1 ENHRY and CDR2 SYGVKD. This CDR3 spans 16 amino acids. The CDR3 spells CAIRPVAGGPHYEQYF. CDR3 coding DNA: TGTGCCATCAGACCAGTAGCGGGGGGGCCGCACTACGAGCAGTACTTC.

This rearrangement joins TRBV2 to TRBJ1-1; D is possibly TRBD1 (5 bases). In germline, CDR1 is SNHLY, CDR2 FYNNEI. The CDR3 runs 13 residues. V dropped 7 bases and J dropped 2 bases, with 11 bases sitting between them. The CDR3 region is CASKTDRNTEAFF. CDR3 sequence (DNA): TGTGCCAGCAAGACCGACAGAAACACTGAAGCTTTCTTT.

The chain joins TRBV27 to TRBJ2-1; 9 bases match TRBD2. The J segment lost 9 bases and the V segment lost 9 bases, leaving 15 bases of the junction unmatched. CDR3 length: 15 amino acids. Germline V CDR1 and CDR2: MNHEY, SMNVEV (reference sequence). The CDR3 region is CASSPDGGGAGEQFF. As DNA, the CDR3 is TGTGCCAGTTCCCCTGATGGCGGGGGGGCGGGTGAGCAGTTCTTC.

This clone has only a few counts. J is TRBJ1-1 and V is TRBV5-4; TRBD1 matches 7 bases. The CDR3 runs to 16 residues. In germline, CDR1 is SGHNT, CDR2 YYREEE (reference sequence). V was pared by 0 bases and J by 3 bases, with 8 bases of the junction left unmatched. The CDR3 DNA follows: TGTGCCAGCAGCTTGGGTGCGGGACAGCGATACACTGAAGCTTTCTTT. Translation: CASSLGAGQRYTEAFF.

The rearrangement links TRBV7-2 to TRBJ2-3, with D tentatively TRBD2 (6 bases). Trimming shortened V by 1 base and J by 2 bases, and 10 bases separated the two germline ends. CDR1 is SGHTA, CDR2 FQGNSA, per germline. The CDR3 is 15 residues long. As DNA, the CDR3 is TGTGCCAGCAGCTTAGATGGAGGGATCACAGATACGCAGTATTTT. Protein sequence: CASSLDGGITDTQYF.

The genes are TRBV6-5 and TRBJ1-6; D ambiguous. Germline lookup yields CDR1 MNHEY and CDR2 SVGAGI. This CDR3 spans 15 amino acids. V shed 0 bases and J shed 3 bases, with 6 bases lying between them. The DNA for the CDR3 is TGTGCCAGCAGTTACTCCCGGGACTATAATTCACCCCTCCACTTT. Translation gives CASSYSRDYNSPLHF.

The rearrangement links TRBV3-1 (or the pseudogene TRBV3-2) to TRBJ2-1; 8 nucleotides match TRBD2. After removal of 0 bases from V and 4 bases from J, the junction contained 8 bases not matched to a gene. The germline V gene has CDR1 LGHDT and CDR2 YNNKEL (reference sequence). CDR3 length equals 17 residues. In nucleotides, the CDR3 is TGTGCCAGCAGCCAAGAACGGGGGGGCTTTCTTTACAATGAGCAGTTCTTC. The encoded protein is CASSQERGGFLYNEQFF.

This chain links TRBV5-1 with TRBJ1-4; the D is unclear. V dropped 2 bases and J dropped 0 bases, with 8 bases sitting between them. CDR3 length equals 15 residues. Germline CDR1 and CDR2: SGHRS and YFSETQ. This CDR3 is CASSFGLATNEKLFF. CDR3 coding DNA: TGCGCCAGCAGCTTCGGACTTGCAACTAATGAAAAACTGTTTTTT.

The chain combines TRBV16 with TRBJ1-2; D uncertain. The CDR3 is made up of 14 amino acids. Germline V gives CDR1 KGHSY, CDR2 FQNENV. V was pared by 3 bases and J by 6 bases, with 14 bases between. Written as DNA, the CDR3 is TGTGCCAGCAGCCAGGGCTTCCAAAGTGATGGCTACACCTTC. As protein: CASSQGFQSDGYTF. Supplemented by reference TRBV16 and TRBJ1-2, the full variable domain reads GEEVAQTPKHLVRGEGQKAKLYCAPIKGHSYVFWYQQVLKNEFKFLISFQNENVFDETGMPKERFSAKCLPNSPCSLEIQATKLEDSAVYFCASSQGFQSDGYTFGSGTRLTVV.

This chain joins TRBV5-6 and TRBJ2-1, with D hard to call. The CDR3 loop spans 12 amino acids. V lost 0 bases, J lost 9 bases, and 7 bases lay in between. Per germline, CDR1 SGHDT and CDR2 YYEEEE. CDR3 loop: CASSLVISEQFF. The CDR3, as DNA: TGTGCCAGCAGCTTGGTAATATCTGAGCAGTTCTTC.

This chain links TRBV19 with TRBJ2-7, with 7 positions matching TRBD2. J gave up 5 bases and V 7 bases, and 8 bases lay outside the gene matches. The CDR3 totals 13 residues. Per germline, CDR1 LNHDA and CDR2 SQIVND (reference sequence). Here the CDR3 reads CASKGGSLDEQYF. CDR3 sequence (DNA): TGTGCCAGTAAGGGCGGGAGTCTCGACGAGCAGTACTTC.

The chain uses TRBV28 and TRBJ1-3; 9 nucleotides align to TRBD1. The CDR3 contains 16 residues. Looked up from germline, CDR1 is MDHEN and CDR2 is SYDVKM. With 2 bases clipped from V and 4 bases from J, the junction kept 6 bases outside the gene matches. Here the CDR3 DNA reads TGTGCCAGCAGTTTAAGGGGACAGGGAACCGGAAACACCATATATTTT. Amino acids: CASSLRGQGTGNTIYF.